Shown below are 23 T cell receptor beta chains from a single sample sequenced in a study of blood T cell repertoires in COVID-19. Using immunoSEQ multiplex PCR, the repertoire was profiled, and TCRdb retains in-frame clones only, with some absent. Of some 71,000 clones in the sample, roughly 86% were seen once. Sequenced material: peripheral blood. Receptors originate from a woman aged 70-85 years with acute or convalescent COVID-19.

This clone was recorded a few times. For the CDR3, the DNA is TGCGCCAGCAGGGACAGGGGTATCGGGGAGCTGTTTTTT. Translated, it gives CASRDRGIGELFF. The chain has TRBV5-1 and TRBJ2-2; 9 nucleotides line up with TRBD1. V was pared by 5 bases and J by 7 bases, with 3 bases of the junction left unmatched. Germline assignment: CDR1 SGHRS and CDR2 YFSETQ. The CDR3 is made up of 13 amino acids.

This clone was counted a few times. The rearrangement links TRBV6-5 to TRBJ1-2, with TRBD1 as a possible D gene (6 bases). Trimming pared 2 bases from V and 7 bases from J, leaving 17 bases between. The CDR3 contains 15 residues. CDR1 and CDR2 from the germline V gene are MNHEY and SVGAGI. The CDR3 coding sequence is TGTGCCAGCAGTTACGCGAACGACAGGCCGGGTGGCTACACCTTC. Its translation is CASSYANDRPGGYTF.

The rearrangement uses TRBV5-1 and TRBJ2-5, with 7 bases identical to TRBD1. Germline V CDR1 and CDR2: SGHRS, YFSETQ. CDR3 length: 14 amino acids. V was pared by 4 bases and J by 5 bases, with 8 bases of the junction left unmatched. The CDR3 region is CASSPGTVPETQYF. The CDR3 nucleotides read TGCGCCAGCAGCCCGGGGACAGTTCCCGAGACCCAGTACTTC.

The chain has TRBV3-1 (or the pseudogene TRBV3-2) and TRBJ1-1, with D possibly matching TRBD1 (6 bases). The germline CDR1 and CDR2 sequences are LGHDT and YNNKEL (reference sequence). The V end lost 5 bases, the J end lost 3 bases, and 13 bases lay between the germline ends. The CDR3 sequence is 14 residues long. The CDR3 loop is CASSAPGQHTEAFF. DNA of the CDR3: TGTGCCAGCAGCGCCCCGGGACAACACACTGAAGCTTTCTTT.

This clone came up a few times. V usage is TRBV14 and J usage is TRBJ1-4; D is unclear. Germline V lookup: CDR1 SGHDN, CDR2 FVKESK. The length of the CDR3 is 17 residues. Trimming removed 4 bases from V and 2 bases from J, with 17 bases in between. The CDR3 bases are TGTGCCAGCAGCCCCTCGAAGATTGAGGGCACTAATGAAAAACTGTTTTTT. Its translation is CASSPSKIEGTNEKLFF.

This CDR3 is CASNPSGANTGELFF. The CDR3 nucleotides read TGTGCCAGCAATCCATCGGGAGCCAACACCGGGGAGCTGTTTTTT. The chain combines TRBV6-5 with TRBJ2-2; weak D call: TRBD2 (6 bases). Trimming left V 7 bases short and J 2 bases short, with 14 bases between. CDR1 MNHEY and CDR2 SVGAGI come from the germline V gene. The length of the CDR3 is 15 residues.

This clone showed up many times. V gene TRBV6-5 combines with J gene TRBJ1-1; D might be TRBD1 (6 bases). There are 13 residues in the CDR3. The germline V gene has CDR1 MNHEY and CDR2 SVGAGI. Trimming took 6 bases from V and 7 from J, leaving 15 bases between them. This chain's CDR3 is CASSRTGTNEAFF. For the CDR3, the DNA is TGTGCCAGCAGCCGCACCGGGACAAATGAAGCTTTCTTT.

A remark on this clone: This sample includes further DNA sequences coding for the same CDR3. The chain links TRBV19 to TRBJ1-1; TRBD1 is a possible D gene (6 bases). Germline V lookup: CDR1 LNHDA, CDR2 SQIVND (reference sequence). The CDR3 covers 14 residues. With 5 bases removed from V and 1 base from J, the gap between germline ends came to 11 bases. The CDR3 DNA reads TGTGCCAGTAGTTTACAGGGCGGGAACACTGAAGCTTTCTTT. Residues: CASSLQGGNTEAFF. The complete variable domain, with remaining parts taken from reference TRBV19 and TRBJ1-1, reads DGGITQSPKYLFRKEGQNVTLSCEQNLNHDAMYWYRQDPGQGLRLIYYSQIVNDFQKGDIAEGYSVSREKKESFPLTVTSAQKNPTAFYLCASSLQGGNTEAFFGQGTRLTVV.

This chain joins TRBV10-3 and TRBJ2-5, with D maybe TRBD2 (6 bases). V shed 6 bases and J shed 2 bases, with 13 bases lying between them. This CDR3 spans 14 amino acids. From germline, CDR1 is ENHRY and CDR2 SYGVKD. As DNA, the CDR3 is TGTGCCATCAGCCGCGGGACGCAACAAGAGACCCAGTACTTC. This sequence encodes CAISRGTQQETQYF.

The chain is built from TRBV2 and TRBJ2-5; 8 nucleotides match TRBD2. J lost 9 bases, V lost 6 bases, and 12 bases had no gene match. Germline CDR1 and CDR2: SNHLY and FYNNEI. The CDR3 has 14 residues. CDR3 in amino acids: CASRASGGGGSQYF. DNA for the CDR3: TGTGCCAGCAGAGCAAGCGGGGGCGGGGGGTCCCAGTACTTC.

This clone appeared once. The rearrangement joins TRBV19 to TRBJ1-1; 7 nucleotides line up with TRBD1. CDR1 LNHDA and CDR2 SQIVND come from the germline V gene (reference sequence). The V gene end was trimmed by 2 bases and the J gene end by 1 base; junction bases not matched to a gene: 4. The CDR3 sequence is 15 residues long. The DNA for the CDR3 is TGTGCCAGTAGTATAAGGACAGGAACGAACACTGAAGCTTTCTTT. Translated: CASSIRTGTNTEAFF.

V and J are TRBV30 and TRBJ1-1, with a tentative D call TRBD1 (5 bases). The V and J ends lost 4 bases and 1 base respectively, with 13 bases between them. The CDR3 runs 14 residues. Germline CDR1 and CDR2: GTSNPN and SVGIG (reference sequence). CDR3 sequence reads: CAWKPPGKNTEAFF. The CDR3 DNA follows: TGTGCCTGGAAGCCCCCAGGGAAGAACACTGAAGCTTTCTTT.

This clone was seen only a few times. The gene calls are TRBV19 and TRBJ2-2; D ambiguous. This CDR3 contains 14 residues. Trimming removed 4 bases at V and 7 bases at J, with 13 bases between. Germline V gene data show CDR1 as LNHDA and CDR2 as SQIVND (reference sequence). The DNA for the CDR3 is TGTGCCAGTAGTAGGTATCAAACTAACGGGGAGCTGTTTTTT. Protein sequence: CASSRYQTNGELFF.

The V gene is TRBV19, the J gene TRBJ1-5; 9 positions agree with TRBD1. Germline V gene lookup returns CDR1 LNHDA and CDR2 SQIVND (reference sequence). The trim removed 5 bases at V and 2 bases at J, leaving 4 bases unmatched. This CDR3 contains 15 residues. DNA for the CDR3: TGTGCCAGTAGTTCACAGGGGGCGGGCAATCAGCCCCAGCATTTT. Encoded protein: CASSSQGAGNQPQHF.

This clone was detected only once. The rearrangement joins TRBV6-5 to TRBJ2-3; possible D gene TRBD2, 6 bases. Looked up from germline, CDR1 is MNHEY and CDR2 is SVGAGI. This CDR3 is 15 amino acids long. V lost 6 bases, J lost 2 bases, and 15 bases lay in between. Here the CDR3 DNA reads TGTGCCAGCAGCCCCGATGGGGGGTTCACAGATACGCAGTATTTT. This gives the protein CASSPDGGFTDTQYF.

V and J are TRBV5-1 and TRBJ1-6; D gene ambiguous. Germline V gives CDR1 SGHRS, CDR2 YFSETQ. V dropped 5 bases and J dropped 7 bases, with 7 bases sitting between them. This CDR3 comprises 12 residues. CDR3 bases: TGCGCCAGCAGGTACGGGAATTCACCCCTCCACTTT. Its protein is CASRYGNSPLHF.

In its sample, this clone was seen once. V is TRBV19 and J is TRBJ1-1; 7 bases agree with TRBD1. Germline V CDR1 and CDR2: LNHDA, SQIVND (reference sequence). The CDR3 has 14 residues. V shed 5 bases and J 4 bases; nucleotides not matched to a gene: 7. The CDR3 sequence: CASSDSGGATEAFF. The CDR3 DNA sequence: TGTGCCAGTAGTGATTCAGGGGGAGCCACTGAAGCTTTCTTT.

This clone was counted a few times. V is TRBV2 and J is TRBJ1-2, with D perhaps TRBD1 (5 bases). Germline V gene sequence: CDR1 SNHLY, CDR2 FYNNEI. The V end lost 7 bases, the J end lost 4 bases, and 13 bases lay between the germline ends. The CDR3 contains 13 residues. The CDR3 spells CASTSEGLYGYTF. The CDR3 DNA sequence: TGTGCCAGCACCTCGGAGGGGCTCTATGGCTACACCTTC.

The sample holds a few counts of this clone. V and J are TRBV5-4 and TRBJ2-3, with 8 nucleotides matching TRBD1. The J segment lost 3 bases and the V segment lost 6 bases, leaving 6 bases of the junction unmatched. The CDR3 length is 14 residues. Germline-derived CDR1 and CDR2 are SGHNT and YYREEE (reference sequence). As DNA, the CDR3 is TGTGCCAGCAACAGGGACAGGAGTACAGATACGCAGTATTTT. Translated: CASNRDRSTDTQYF.

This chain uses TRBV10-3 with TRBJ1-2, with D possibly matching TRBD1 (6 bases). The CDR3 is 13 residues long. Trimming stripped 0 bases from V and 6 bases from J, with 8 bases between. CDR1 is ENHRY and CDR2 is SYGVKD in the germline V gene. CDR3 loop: CAISESGGHGYTF. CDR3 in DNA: TGTGCCATCAGTGAGTCTGGGGGCCATGGCTACACCTTC.

The CDR3 is CASREDRVSTDTQYF. CDR3 in DNA: TGTGCCAGCAGGGAGGACAGGGTTAGCACAGATACGCAGTATTTT. The chain is built from TRBV2 and TRBJ2-3; 8 bases are shared with TRBD1. The junction had 5 bases not matched to a gene; V was cut back by 6 bases and J by 0 bases. The CDR3 totals 15 residues. The germline V gene encodes CDR1 SNHLY and CDR2 FYNNEI.

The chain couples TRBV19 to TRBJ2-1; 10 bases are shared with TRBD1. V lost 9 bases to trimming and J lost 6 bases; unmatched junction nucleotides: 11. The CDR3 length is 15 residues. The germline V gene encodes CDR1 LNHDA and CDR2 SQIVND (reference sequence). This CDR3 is CASTRGQGITNEQFF. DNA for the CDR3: TGTGCCAGCACCCGGGGACAGGGGATTACCAATGAGCAGTTCTTC. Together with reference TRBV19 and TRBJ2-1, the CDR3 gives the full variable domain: DGGITQSPKYLFRKEGQNVTLSCEQNLNHDAMYWYRQDPGQGLRLIYYSQIVNDFQKGDIAEGYSVSREKKESFPLTVTSAQKNPTAFYLCASTRGQGITNEQFFGPGTRLTVL.

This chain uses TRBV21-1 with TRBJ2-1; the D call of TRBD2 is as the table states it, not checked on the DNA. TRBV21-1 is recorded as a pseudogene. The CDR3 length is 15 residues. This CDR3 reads CASSQAGEVGNEQFF. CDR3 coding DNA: TGTGCCAGCAGTCAAGCGGGAGAGGTTGGAAATGAGCAGTTCTTC.